Given below is one T cell receptor (beta chain) in context. Its antigen is currently not known. Qualities for individual bases were not recorded, and no much larger clone is one base off. The CDR3 has 14 amino acids, counting the end cysteine and phenylalanine. The DNA shown is the 42-base CDR3, in frame from base 1. The germline V gene encodes CDR1 MGHRA and CDR2 YSYEKL. Cut back by 5 bases and 6 bases, the V and J ends lie 16 bases apart. The sample originates from a study of cytomegalovirus exposure and HLA in healthy donors (dated 2017 in TCRdb). Background on the whole study: An earlier analysis of approximately 590 of the donors reported about 290 Gb of sequence data and around 110 million unique TCR beta sequences from about 180 million T cells. About 280 gigabases of sequencing data and roughly 80 million unique TCR sequences made up an early release that covered 500 to 650 HLA-typed donors. Of the roughly 400 genotyped donors, about 84% fell in the genetic ancestry cluster associated with self-reported Caucasian donors. The study aimed to test whether cataloging public T cell receptors could reveal signatures of past pathogen exposure. The T cell repertoires of 700 or so subjects were profiled by immunosequencing and related to cytomegalovirus serostatus. Along with the approximately 600-subject first cohort, a separate validation cohort of approximately 110 different subjects was used. To predict cytomegalovirus infection status, the study brought together high-throughput TCR immunosequencing, statistical association of individual TCRs with disease status, and machine learning. A later analysis re-analyzed previously published TCR beta repertoires from roughly 630 donors and added high-resolution HLA genotyping to study TCR occurrence patterns. The later analysis used no new phenotypic data to find candidate immune exposures, relying instead on TCR beta sequences and their occurrence across donors. An earlier analysis of fewer than 700 of the donors applied high-throughput TCR beta sequencing to assess whether each TCR beta V gene segment acted as functional or pseudogenic. Donor age, sex, ethnicity and CMV serostatus were compiled together with the repertoire data. A later genetic analysis took genome-wide SNP genotypes for about 55% of the 666 donors and used that subset as a discovery cohort. Every repertoire in the discovery cohort had been generated on one and the same sequencing platform. Class I and class II HLA loci were covered by the typing at four-digit resolution. Typing coverage varied by locus: about 620-630 donors for A, B, C, DRB1 and DQB1; more than 500 for DQA1; over 600 for DPA1; around 490 for DPB1. Roughly five DR-DQ haplotypes were handled as single units for association and clustering, since linkage in the cohort was strong. On average, about 240,000 unique TCR beta nucleotide sequences were sequenced per donor among 398 genotyped donors of the cohort, with roughly a sixth of those sequences being non-productive. General findings and caveats noted by the study authors: Presence/absence analyses assumed roughly uniform sequencing depth across donors, an assumption that may not hold. An earlier analysis of approximately 530 of the donors showed that most TCR beta V segments appeared in productive rearrangements either about 87% or about 30% of the time, which broadly matched IMGT annotations. When HLA alleles, especially DR and DQ, strongly co-occurred, attributing TCR associations to individual alleles was difficult. While some public TCRs were present in many individuals, most TCR sequences turned up only very rarely across donors. Cytomegalovirus status was reported to be diagnosed by the classifier with high specificity and sensitivity in both the original and validation cohorts. Because counts were too low, some 16 rarely observed V segments, including chromosome 9 orphons, were excluded from the earlier analysis of 500 to 700 of the donors. In a later analysis, several top co-occurrence clusters were reported to appear linked to parvovirus B19, influenza, CMV and Epstein-Barr virus. V-gene and J-gene trimming of TCR beta chains was associated with a missense DCLRE1C variant in a later genetic analysis, and the association was replicated in an independent cohort. In this cohort, only TCR beta chains were sequenced, and detectable features were limited by the absence of alpha or paired-chain data. The authors suggested that the approach could potentially be generalized to other disease states and immunological phenotypes. In a later analysis, HLA-associated TCR beta chains were found to be more clonally expanded and to have lower generation probabilities than equally common non-associated chains. According to a later genetic analysis, donors in an Asian-associated ancestry cluster had fewer N-insertions in productive TCRs than the roughly 670-donor mean. A further reported finding was that TCR beta sequences accurately predicted the HLA-A and HLA-B alleles for most subjects in the first cohort. A cluster of highly shared sequence variants was judged likely to represent a technical artifact of the sequencing pipeline. In the study, 150 to 200 TCR beta chains were listed as associated with cytomegalovirus. Because the 87-base-pair reads could not distinguish some IMGT-functional V segments, including TRBV6-2 and TRBV6-3, those segments were excluded. CMV serostatus was the only immune exposure information available for the cohort. In a later analysis, over 15,000 TCR beta sequences were associated with specific HLA alleles at a false discovery rate of 0.05. Because HLA typing was missing for some donors at each locus, association tests included only the typed subset. Linkage disequilibrium might explain the correlated functional status among segregating V segments, but an unknown experimental factor could not be ruled out. According to a later analysis, most CMV-associated TCR beta chains appeared to be HLA-restricted, and the HLA associations seemed to be driven largely by CMV exposure. In a later analysis, the rate of TCR association differed among HLA loci, with DRB1 alleles having the most associated TCRs and HLA-C alleles having the fewest. In vitro tests confirmed that a few of the cytomegalovirus-associated TCR beta chains recognize cytomegalovirus antigens.

The library was generated by the immunoSEQ multiplex PCR assay. For the multiplex PCR, a mixture combining 60 forward primers for TCR Vbeta segments and 13 reverse primers for TCR Jbeta segments was used. A multiplex PCR assay on genomic DNA amplified the CDR3 region of rearranged TCR beta genes. The Illumina HiSeq System was used to sequence the amplified TCR beta libraries as 87-base-pair reads. In the original analysis: In a later analysis, around 80 million unique TCR beta chains were counted across the approximately 640 repertoires, and around 10 million of these chains were shared by at least two donors. To remove PCR and sequencing errors, raw reads were error-corrected and collapsed into unique sequences using a nearest-neighbor algorithm that merged closely related sequences. V, D and J gene segments were assigned by aligning CDR3 sequences to IMGT reference sequences. Each retained sequence needed at least a six-nucleotide match to both a V gene segment and a J gene segment. A rearrangement was called productive if the CDR3 had no stop codons and remained in frame with V and J, and every other rearrangement was called non-productive. Following IMGT convention, CDR3 was defined as the stretch from the second conserved V-encoded cysteine to the conserved J-encoded phenylalanine. The earlier analysis of 550 to 650 of the donors excluded any sequence lacking an unambiguous match to a single V gene segment. In an earlier analysis of almost 600 of the donors, a V segment was called functional when productive rearrangements were above 56.7%, and segregating when the standard deviation between donors exceeded 5%. A statistical classification framework was built to diagnose cytomegalovirus status from the catalog of TCR beta chain sequences. In a later analysis, V and J genes were assigned by comparing TCR nucleotide sequences against IMGT/GENE-DB human TR gene sequences. Using the TCRdist pipeline, a later analysis assigned CDR3 sequences along with most-parsimonious VDJ recombination scenarios. In a later analysis, each TCR beta chain was defined by its CDR3 amino acid sequence together with its V-gene family, and reads without a unique V-gene family were excluded. As a way to deal with suspected cross-contamination and a sequencing artifact, a later analysis dropped roughly 620 nucleotide sequences that were highly shared and had low generation probability. A later analysis calculated a clonal expansion index for each public chain from normalized within-repertoire ranks of inferred template counts. A later analysis computed generation probabilities with a VDJ recombination model fitted to out-of-frame rearrangements, and checked the results against IGoR. Hypergeometric tests were used in a later analysis to score TCR-TCR, TCR-HLA and TCR-CMV co-occurrence, with a repertoire-size bias correction applied to the TCR pairs. A later analysis estimated false discovery rates by permuting HLA or CMV assignments 20 times. A later analysis grouped co-occurring TCRs with DBSCAN, adding TCRdist sequence similarity when clustering within HLA-allele-positive subsets. For co-occurrence clustering, repertoires with fewer than 30,000 or more than 120,000 public chains were excluded, along with about five repertoires with anomalous nucleotide sharing. Here the immuneACCESS table is served through TCRdb, limited to in-frame sequences with V and J called. Missing clones are a known gap in these copies; in checked studies unresolved V genes cover under half, and the rest lacks a known reason. The V and J calls and the clone size are those of that table, but D and trimming were determined from the DNA. The sample yields 200,000 or so clones; about 80% were counted once. The top ten clonotypes cover roughly 2% of the sample.

The cohort was made up of under 800 healthy bone marrow donors. Cohort members were all nominally healthy when sampled, although unrecorded immune exposures were likely present. The donor tested CMV seropositive, placing the donor among the 250 to 300 seropositive members of the cohort. Each donor provided a peripheral blood sample, and peripheral blood mononuclear cells were used for TCR beta sequencing. The Qiagen DNeasy Blood Extraction Kit was used to extract genomic DNA from the blood cell samples. The sequenced sample consisted of PBMCs. The chain couples TRBV4-1 to TRBJ1-1; the D segment could be TRBD1, given 5 matching bases. The sequence came from a woman in her late teens or twenties in good health and CMV-seropositive. The CDR3 loop reads CASSSPGRGPEAFF. The DNA is TGCGCCAGCAGCTCCCCAGGGCGGGGCCCTGAAGCTTTCTTT.